This TCR beta chain appears in the sequencing data of a study of T-cell memory formation after mild COVID-19. Study background: Largely donor-specific sequence clusters came from two donors. Study-level results: Certain responding clones were present in pre-infection memory, suggesting participation of cross-reactive memory.

This clonotype was picked up many times. What it binds is unknown. The V end was cut by 5 bases, the J end by 4 bases, with 21 bases between. This CDR3 has 17 amino acids. Germline V gene lookup returns CDR1 SEHNR and CDR2 FQNEAQ (reference sequence). MiXCR, applied by TCRdb to the 5' RACE reads, yields one record per CDR3 protein. This table has about 400,000 distinct CDR3 sequences, 15% to 20% appearing once. The V and J genes are TRBV7-9 and TRBJ2-1, with D tentatively TRBD1 (5 bases). Input material: PBMCs or a T cell subset sorted from them (not recorded which). The TCR comes from a man in his late teens or twenties who had mild COVID-19 (a few samples of this study predate the infection). Cell type and time point are not known. CDR3 bases: TGTGCCAGCAGCCCCCGCACCAGGGAAACGGTTTACAATGAGCAGTTCTTC. Amino acids: CASSPRTRETVYNEQFF.